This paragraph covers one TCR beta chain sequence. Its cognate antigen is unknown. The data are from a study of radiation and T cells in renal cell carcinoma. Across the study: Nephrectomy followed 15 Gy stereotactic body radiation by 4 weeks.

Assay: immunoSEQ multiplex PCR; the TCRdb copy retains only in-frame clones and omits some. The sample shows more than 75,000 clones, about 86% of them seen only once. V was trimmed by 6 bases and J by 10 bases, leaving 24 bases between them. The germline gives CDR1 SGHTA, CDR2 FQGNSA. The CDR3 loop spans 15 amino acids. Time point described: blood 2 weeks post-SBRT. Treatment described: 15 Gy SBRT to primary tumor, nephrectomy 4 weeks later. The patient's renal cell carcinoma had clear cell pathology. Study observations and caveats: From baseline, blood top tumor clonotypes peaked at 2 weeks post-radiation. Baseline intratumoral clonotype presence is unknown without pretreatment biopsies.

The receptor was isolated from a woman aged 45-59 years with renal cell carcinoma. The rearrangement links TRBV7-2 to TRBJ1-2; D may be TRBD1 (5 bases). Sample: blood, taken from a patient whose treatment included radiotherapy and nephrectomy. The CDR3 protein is CASSTAVPAGVHYTF. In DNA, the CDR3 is TGTGCCAGCAGTACCGCTGTCCCCGCGGGGGTACACTACACCTTC.